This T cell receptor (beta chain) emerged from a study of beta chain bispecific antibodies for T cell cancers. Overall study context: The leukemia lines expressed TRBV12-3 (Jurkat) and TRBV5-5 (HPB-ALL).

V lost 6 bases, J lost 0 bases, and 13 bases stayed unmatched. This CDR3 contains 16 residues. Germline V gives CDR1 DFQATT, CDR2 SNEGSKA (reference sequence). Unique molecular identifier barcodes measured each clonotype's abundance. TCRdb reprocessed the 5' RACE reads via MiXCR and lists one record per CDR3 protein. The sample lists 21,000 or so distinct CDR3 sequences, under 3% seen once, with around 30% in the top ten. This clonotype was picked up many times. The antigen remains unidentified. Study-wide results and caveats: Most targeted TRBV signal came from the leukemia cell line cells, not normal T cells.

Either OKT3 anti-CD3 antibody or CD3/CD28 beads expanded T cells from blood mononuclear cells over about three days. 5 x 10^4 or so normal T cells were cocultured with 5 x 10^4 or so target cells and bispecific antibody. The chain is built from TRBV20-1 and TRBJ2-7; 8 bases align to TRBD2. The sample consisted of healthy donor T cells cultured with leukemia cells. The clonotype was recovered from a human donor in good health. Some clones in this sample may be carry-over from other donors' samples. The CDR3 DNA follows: TGCAGTGCCAAACAAAGGTCCGGGGGGGGCTCCTACGAGCAGTACTTC. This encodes CSAKQRSGGGSYEQYF.